Listed below are T cell receptor beta chains from one sample, sequenced in a study of response to subunit inactivated influenza vaccine. TCRdb re-derived calls from the RT-PCR reads in MiXCR, one entry per CDR3 protein. The data contain about 570,000 distinct CDR3 sequences, 10% to 12% of them singletons. This sample also belongs to another study, concerning T cells expressing NK-cell markers.

This sample comprised PBMCs from blood, obtained on the day of vaccination. These TCRs come from a man aged 50 or older who received an inactivated influenza vaccine. Each CDR3 is given with its conserved first and last residue. D genes are given only for firm matches. Where a row states a size, it is once, few, many or the class of an expanded clone; other rows omit it.

CDR3 | DNA | size | J | V | D
CATSDPRLEGGLDTQYF | TGTGCCACCAGTGATCCCCGACTAGAAGGGGGCCTAGATACGCAGTATTTT | - | TRBJ2-3 | TRBV24-1 | -
CASNPGTSGYNEQFF | TGTGCCAGCAATCCTGGGACTAGCGGGTACAATGAGCAGTTCTTC | - | TRBJ2-1 | TRBV6-1 | TRBD2
CATSDQGSGYTF | TGTGCCACCAGTGATCAGGGGTCCGGCTACACCTTC | few | TRBJ1-2 | TRBV24-1 | -
CATSRAPPGVSTDTQYF | TGTGCCACCAGCAGAGCCCCCCCAGGGGTAAGCACAGATACGCAGTATTTT | few | TRBJ2-3 | TRBV15 | -
CAISESLRGSQETQYF | TGTGCCATCAGTGAGTCGTTGCGGGGGTCCCAAGAGACCCAGTACTTC | - | TRBJ2-5 | TRBV10-3 | TRBD2
CATSRDHRDETQYF | TGTGCCACCAGCAGAGATCACAGGGACGAGACCCAGTACTTC | few | TRBJ2-5 | TRBV15 | -
CASSLLDKEQFF | TGTGCCAGCAGTTTATTGGATAAGGAGCAGTTCTTC | few | TRBJ2-1 | TRBV12-3/TRBV12-4 | -
CASSLDFNRALGYTF | TGTGCCAGCAGTCTGGATTTTAACAGGGCGCTGGGCTACACCTTC | few | TRBJ1-2 | TRBV28 | -
CASSTSGVYNEQFF | TGTGCCAGCAGCACTTCAGGGGTTTACAATGAGCAGTTCTTC | many | TRBJ2-1 | TRBV12-3/TRBV12-4 | -
CASAYDGGAQTETQYF | TGTGCCAGCGCCTATGACGGGGGGGCCCAAACAGAGACCCAGTACTTC | - | TRBJ2-5 | TRBV12-3/TRBV12-4 | TRBD2
CASRLQGRVGNEQFF | TGTGCCAGCAGGTTACAGGGTCGAGTGGGCAATGAGCAGTTCTTC | - | TRBJ2-1 | TRBV7-2 | -
CSLRAGAGYGYTF | TGCAGCCTAAGAGCCGGGGCCGGCTATGGCTACACCTTC | few | TRBJ1-2 | TRBV29-1 | -
CSVRGGMTDTQYF | TGCAGCGTCAGGGGGGGAATGACAGATACGCAGTATTTT | few | TRBJ2-3 | TRBV29-1 | -
CASSGGGEQFF | TGTGCCAGCAGCGGCGGGGGTGAGCAGTTCTTC | many | TRBJ2-1 | TRBV12-3/TRBV12-4 | TRBD2
CASSLNVGESAGELFF | TGTGCCAGCAGCTTAAACGTCGGGGAGAGCGCCGGGGAGCTGTTTTTT | few | TRBJ2-2 | TRBV7-2 | -
CASTQDRGSGANVLTF | TGTGCCAGCACCCAAGATAGGGGCTCTGGGGCCAACGTCCTGACTTTC | few | TRBJ2-6 | TRBV6-2/TRBV6-3 | -
CASSHSSTDTQYF | TGTGCCAGCAGCCACTCTAGCACAGATACGCAGTATTTT | many | TRBJ2-3 | TRBV3-1 | -
CASSVAPGVSYNEQFF | TGTGCCAGCAGCGTAGCTCCGGGAGTGTCCTACAATGAGCAGTTCTTC | few | TRBJ2-1 | TRBV9 | -
CASSPVDYEQYF | TGTGCCAGCTCACCAGTAGACTACGAGCAGTACTTC | many | TRBJ2-7 | TRBV18 | -
CASSGGQGPIYEQYF | TGTGCCAGCAGTGGGGGACAGGGCCCTATCTACGAGCAGTACTTC | few | TRBJ2-7 | TRBV2 | TRBD1
CSASAAGGETQYF | TGCAGTGCTAGTGCGGCCGGTGGGGAGACCCAGTACTTC | few | TRBJ2-5 | TRBV20-1 | -
CASSLLRRTNEKLFF | TGTGCCAGCAGCTTATTGAGGCGGACTAATGAAAAACTGTTTTTT | - | TRBJ1-4 | TRBV7-2 | -
CASSPFIPGEETQYF | TGTGCCAGCAGCCCCTTTATCCCTGGGGAAGAGACCCAGTACTTC | many | TRBJ2-5 | TRBV11-2 | -
CASSNRGNQPQHF | TGTGCCAGCAGCAACAGGGGGAATCAGCCCCAGCATTTT | many | TRBJ1-5 | TRBV27 | TRBD1
CATEEVGGVYNEQFF | TGTGCCACAGAAGAGGTTGGCGGGGTTTACAATGAGCAGTTCTTC | - | TRBJ2-1 | TRBV24-1 | -
CAWSTDSRAEAFF | TGTGCCTGGAGCACCGACTCCCGGGCCGAAGCTTTCTTT | - | TRBJ1-1 | TRBV30 | -
CASSQGGGHSTDTQYF | TGTGCCAGCAGCCAAGGCGGGGGACATAGCACAGATACGCAGTATTTT | - | TRBJ2-3 | TRBV3-1 | -
CASSLGHLTGELFF | TGTGCCAGCAGTTTGGGGCACCTCACCGGGGAGCTGTTTTTT | few | TRBJ2-2 | TRBV12-3/TRBV12-4 | -
CAWSNPHQGSGTDTQYF | TGTGCCTGGAGTAACCCCCACCAGGGGAGCGGCACAGATACGCAGTATTTT | - | TRBJ2-3 | TRBV30 | -
CASSQDYGLAGEQFF | TGTGCCAGCAGCCAAGATTATGGACTAGCGGGTGAGCAGTTCTTC | - | TRBJ2-1 | TRBV4-2 | TRBD2
CASSLGGRIEAFF | TGTGCCAGCAGCTTAGGTGGACGCATTGAAGCTTTCTTT | - | TRBJ1-1 | TRBV11-2 | -
CASSLDRAASYGYTF | TGTGCCAGCAGCTTAGATCGGGCAGCTTCGTATGGCTACACCTTC | - | TRBJ1-2 | TRBV7-2 | -
CASSSRGAGANVLTF | TGTGCCAGCAGTTCCAGGGGTGCTGGGGCCAACGTCCTGACTTTC | few | TRBJ2-6 | TRBV12-3/TRBV12-4 | -
CASSVSMGDTGELFF | TGTGCCAGCAGCGTCTCTATGGGGGACACCGGGGAGCTGTTTTTT | - | TRBJ2-2 | TRBV9 | -
CASSLETAFGTHHEDTDTQYF | TGTGCCAGCAGCTTAGAAACTGCTTTCGGGACTCACCATGAAGACACAGATACGCAGTATTTT | few | TRBJ2-3 | TRBV11-2 | -
CASSGWSAGGSYNEQFF | TGTGCCAGCAGCGGGTGGAGCGCCGGGGGCTCCTACAATGAGCAGTTCTTC | few | TRBJ2-1 | TRBV11-3 | -
CASSPEGIGGELFF | TGTGCCAGCAGTCCCGAGGGCATTGGGGGGGAGCTGTTTTTT | few | TRBJ2-2 | TRBV28 | -
CATGSASSYEQYF | TGTGCCACCGGAAGCGCTAGCTCCTACGAGCAGTACTTC | many | TRBJ2-7 | TRBV7-8 | -
CASSPGVGASPLHF | TGTGCCAGCAGTCCTGGGGTCGGGGCTTCACCCCTCCACTTT | many | TRBJ1-6 | TRBV12-3/TRBV12-4 | -
CASSLPGQNYGYTF | TGTGCCAGCAGCCTTCCGGGACAGAACTATGGCTACACCTTC | few | TRBJ1-2 | TRBV28 | TRBD1
CASSPLTSGGAGETQYF | TGTGCCAGCAGTCCCCTGACTAGCGGGGGGGCAGGAGAGACCCAGTACTTC | - | TRBJ2-5 | TRBV12-3/TRBV12-4 | TRBD2
CASSFSRWGGVASNQPQHF | TGTGCCAGCAGCTTTTCCCGGTGGGGTGGCGTAGCTAGCAATCAGCCCCAGCATTTT | many | TRBJ1-5 | TRBV5-6 | -
CASSQPISPGDEQFF | TGTGCCAGCAGCCAACCTATTTCCCCCGGAGATGAGCAGTTCTTC | few | TRBJ2-1 | TRBV4-2 | -
CASRGSGGLLDTQYF | TGTGCCAGTCGAGGAAGCGGGGGGCTTCTGGATACGCAGTATTTT | few | TRBJ2-3 | TRBV28 | TRBD2
CASSPHTGTQETQYF | TGTGCCAGCAGCCCTCACACAGGAACCCAAGAGACCCAGTACTTC | - | TRBJ2-5 | TRBV6-1 | -
CASSLGGYNSPLHF | TGTGCCAGCAGTTTAGGGGGTTATAATTCACCCCTCCACTTT | - | TRBJ1-6 | TRBV12-3/TRBV12-4 | -
CASSFPSGNTEAFF | TGCGCCAGCAGCTTTCCGTCCGGGAACACTGAAGCTTTCTTT | - | TRBJ1-1 | TRBV5-1 | -
CSARDSLGRYGYTF | TGCAGTGCTAGAGATTCACTGGGCCGCTATGGCTACACCTTC | few | TRBJ1-2 | TRBV20-1 | -
CASQRGRLYEQYF | TGTGCCAGCCAGCGGGGGCGCCTCTACGAGCAGTACTTC | - | TRBJ2-7 | TRBV2 | TRBD2
CASSLLGQGYGEQFF | TGTGCCAGCTCACTCTTGGGACAGGGGTACGGTGAGCAGTTCTTC | few | TRBJ2-1 | TRBV18 | TRBD1
CASSQGLTASGNTIYF | TGTGCCAGCAGCCAAGGTTTGACAGCCTCTGGAAACACCATATATTTT | few | TRBJ1-3 | TRBV3-1 | -
CASSITGTAEAFF | TGTGCCAGCAGCATTACAGGGACCGCTGAAGCTTTCTTT | many | TRBJ1-1 | TRBV12-3/TRBV12-4 | -
CATTPTGMNTEAFF | TGTGCCACCACTCCGACAGGGATGAACACTGAAGCTTTCTTT | - | TRBJ1-1 | TRBV15 | TRBD1
CASSIAGGLETQYF | TGTGCCAGCAGCATAGCGGGGGGTTTAGAGACCCAGTACTTC | - | TRBJ2-5 | TRBV7-9 | TRBD2
CASSQEGVRFF | TGCGCCAGCAGCCAAGAAGGGGTACGGTTCTTC | few | TRBJ2-1 | TRBV4-1 | -